The 27 T cell receptor beta chains given below trace back to one sample, sequenced in a study of cytomegalovirus exposure and HLA in healthy donors. 13 Jbeta primers and 60 Vbeta primers were used for the PCR. Using immunoSEQ multiplex PCR, the repertoire was profiled, and TCRdb retains in-frame clones only, with some absent. Of some 96,000 clones in the sample, roughly 80% were seen once. Material: PBMCs. All receptors come from a man in his forties in good health and CMV-seronegative.

This clone was found a few times. The gene calls are TRBV6-6 and TRBJ1-1; D is ambiguous. CDR1 and CDR2 from the germline V gene are MNHNY and SVGAGI (reference sequence). Trimming cost V 2 bases and J 0 bases, with 13 bases left between them. This CDR3 has 16 residues. Here the CDR3 reads CASSYELNRLNTEAFF. The CDR3 region has the DNA TGTGCCAGCAGTTACGAGTTAAACAGATTGAACACTGAAGCTTTCTTT.

CDR3: CASSLARAKSEQYF. The DNA of the CDR3 is TGTGCCAGCAGCTTAGCCAGGGCAAAGAGCGAGCAGTACTTC. The rearrangement uses TRBV7-9 and TRBJ2-7, with D possibly TRBD1 on 5 matching bases. The CDR3 has 14 amino acids. Germline CDR1 reads SEHNR; CDR2 reads FQNEAQ (reference sequence). V was shortened by 0 bases and J by 6 bases, with 12 bases between the two germline ends.

V usage is TRBV5-6 and J usage is TRBJ2-7; D possibly corresponds to TRBD2 (6 bases). The CDR3 loop spans 13 amino acids. Trimming pared 1 base from V and 3 bases from J, leaving 8 bases between. The V gene's germline CDR1 is SGHDT and CDR2 YYEEEE. CDR3 sequence reads: CASSLRRDYEQYF. The CDR3 DNA is TGTGCCAGCAGCTTGAGGCGGGACTACGAGCAGTACTTC. Supplemented by reference TRBV5-6 and TRBJ2-7, the full variable domain reads DAGVTQSPTHLIKTRGQQVTLRCSPKSGHDTVSWYQQALGQGPQFIFQYYEEEERQRGNFPDRFSGHQFPNYSSELNVNALLLGDSALYLCASSLRRDYEQYFGPGTRLTVT.

The chain uses TRBV5-1 and TRBJ2-5, with D perhaps matching TRBD1 (6 bases). Per the germline V gene, CDR1 is SGHRS and CDR2 is YFSETQ. Trimming pared 1 base from V and 3 bases from J, leaving 7 bases between. The CDR3 extends over 13 amino acids. The CDR3 sequence: CASSLSGEETQYF. The CDR3 region has the DNA TGCGCCAGCAGCTTGTCAGGGGAAGAGACCCAGTACTTC.

Note on this clone: Different DNA sequences within this sample yield the same CDR3. This chain uses TRBV10-3 with TRBJ1-4, with D perhaps matching TRBD1 (6 bases). Trimming stripped 2 bases from V and 8 bases from J, with 9 bases between. CDR3 length: 13 amino acids. Germline lookup yields CDR1 ENHRY and CDR2 SYGVKD. The CDR3 loop reads CAISESQGEKLFF. CDR3 coding DNA: TGTGCCATCAGTGAGAGTCAGGGGGAAAAACTGTTTTTT.

The chain is built from TRBV18 and TRBJ2-4; weak D call: TRBD1 (6 bases). The CDR3 spans 17 residues. Per the germline V gene, CDR1 is KGHSH and CDR2 is LQKENI. V was shortened by 0 bases and J by 0 bases, with 12 bases between the two germline ends. The chain's CDR3 is CASSPPNRAIAKNIQYF. Written as DNA, the CDR3 is TGTGCCAGCTCACCACCTAACAGGGCGATAGCCAAAAACATTCAGTACTTC.

The chain links TRBV4-1 to TRBJ1-6; no clear D gene. V lost 0 bases, J lost 14 bases, and 11 bases lay in between. Germline CDR1 and CDR2: MGHRA and YSYEKL. The CDR3 is 13 residues long. CDR3 loop: CASSQDPRESLHF. The CDR3 DNA reads TGCGCCAGCAGCCAAGATCCTCGAGAGTCCCTCCACTTT.

V gene TRBV5-4 combines with J gene TRBJ2-7, with 8 bases lining up with TRBD1. The CDR3 is made up of 14 amino acids. V dropped 1 base and J dropped 2; count of bases not matched to a gene: 2. Germline V gene sequence: CDR1 SGHNT, CDR2 YYREEE (reference sequence). The CDR3 is CASSLRQGPYEQYF. DNA for the CDR3: TGTGCCAGCAGCTTGAGACAGGGGCCCTACGAGCAGTACTTC. The full variable domain, completed using reference TRBV5-4 and TRBJ2-7, is ETGVTQSPTHLIKTRGQQVTLRCSSQSGHNTVSWYQQALGQGPQFIFQYYREEENGRGNFPPRFSGLQFPNYSSELNVNALELDDSALYLCASSLRQGPYEQYFGPGTRLTVT.

This chain joins TRBV27 and TRBJ2-1; the D gene is possibly TRBD2 (5 bases). The V end lost 0 bases, the J end lost 0 bases, and 9 bases lay between the germline ends. The CDR3 extends over 16 amino acids. From germline, CDR1 is MNHEY and CDR2 SMNVEV (reference sequence). DNA of the CDR3: TGTGCCAGCAGTTTATCGATCCGGGGCTCCTACAATGAGCAGTTCTTC. As protein: CASSLSIRGSYNEQFF.

This clone was picked up a small number of times. The V gene is TRBV6-1, the J gene TRBJ2-5; the match to TRBD2 covers 10 bases. Trimming took 7 bases from V and 7 from J; bases not matched to a gene: 15. There are 16 residues in the CDR3. Germline CDR1 MNHNS, CDR2 SASEGT. The DNA of the CDR3 is TGTGCCAGCACCGAAGCCCCTAGCGGGAGTTATGGGACCCAGTACTTC. Translation gives CASTEAPSGSYGTQYF.

CDR3: CASSLDPRTGGEKLFF. In DNA, the CDR3 is TGTGCCAGCAGTTTAGATCCCAGGACAGGGGGTGAAAAACTGTTTTTT. This chain uses TRBV27 with TRBJ1-4; 10 nucleotides line up with TRBD1. J was trimmed by 7 bases and V by 2 bases; bases with no gene match: 7. Per germline, CDR1 MNHEY and CDR2 SMNVEV (reference sequence). This CDR3 has 16 amino acids.

The rearrangement uses TRBV28 and TRBJ2-7, with 9 bases fitting TRBD1. Trimming cost V 7 bases and J 4 bases; bases outside gene matches: 11. CDR1 is MDHEN, CDR2 SYDVKM, per germline. The CDR3 totals 15 residues. The CDR3 nucleotides are TGTGCCAGCACCCCCCCCGGACAGGGGCGGTACGAGCAGTACTTC. Residues: CASTPPGQGRYEQYF.

This chain links TRBV5-1 with TRBJ1-6; 11 nucleotides match TRBD1. Germline-derived CDR1 and CDR2 are SGHRS and YFSETQ. J gave up 9 bases and V 3 bases, and 5 bases lay outside the gene matches. The length of the CDR3 is 15 residues. The CDR3 DNA is TGCGCCAGCAGCTCCATTGGGACAGGGGGTTCACCCCTCCACTTT. This codes for CASSSIGTGGSPLHF.

V is TRBV7-9 and J is TRBJ2-5; 7 bases agree with TRBD1. The DNA end lines up better with TRBJ2-7; the J call may be wrong. CDR1 and CDR2 from the germline V gene are SEHNR and FQNEAQ (reference sequence). The CDR3 spans 15 residues. Here the CDR3 DNA reads TGTGCCAGCAGCCCTGTTGGGACAGAATTATACGAGCAGTACTTC. Amino acid sequence: CASSPVGTELYEQYF.

The V gene is TRBV7-2, the J gene TRBJ2-1; 8 nucleotides align to TRBD1. Per the germline V gene, CDR1 is SGHTA and CDR2 is FQGNSA. The CDR3 loop spans 15 amino acids. V shed 6 bases and J 7 bases; nucleotides not matched to a gene: 11. Here the CDR3 DNA reads TGTGCCAGCAGGTTGGGTTCACAGGGGGTGAATGAGCAGTTCTTC. This sequence encodes CASRLGSQGVNEQFF.

This rearrangement joins TRBV4-3 to TRBJ2-7, with D possibly matching TRBD2 (7 bases). Trimming removed 3 bases from V and 2 bases from J, with 11 bases in between. Germline CDR1 and CDR2: LGHNA and YSLEER. The CDR3 runs 14 residues. Written as DNA, the CDR3 is TGCGCCAGCAGCCAGGACAGCGGGACCTACGAGCAGTACTTC. Encoded protein: CASSQDSGTYEQYF.

The chain employs TRBV7-4 and TRBJ2-1; TRBD2 is a possible D gene (6 bases). CDR1 and CDR2 (germline): SGHVT, SQSDAQ. The CDR3 extends over 17 amino acids. The V and J ends lost 2 bases and 8 bases respectively, with 22 bases between them. Here the CDR3 reads CASSLPGRVGGNDEQFF. Written as DNA, the CDR3 is TGTGCCAGCAGCTTACCCGGCAGGGTAGGCGGGAACGATGAGCAGTTCTTC.

The genes are TRBV5-1 and TRBJ1-2; no definite D call. The CDR3 spans 19 residues. CDR1 is SGHRS, CDR2 YFSETQ, per germline. Trimming stripped 0 bases from V and 5 bases from J, with 26 bases between. The CDR3 protein is CASSLGTLGEHPTLYGYTF. The CDR3 nucleotides are TGCGCCAGCAGCTTGGGGACCCTCGGGGAACACCCTACCCTTTATGGCTACACCTTC.

The genes are TRBV30 and TRBJ1-6; perhaps TRBD1 as D (6 bases). Between the trimmed V and J ends, which lost 3 bases and 7 bases, there was a span of 10 bases. The CDR3 sequence is 13 residues long. The V gene's germline CDR1 is GTSNPN and CDR2 SVGIG (reference sequence). This chain's CDR3 is CAWSPGVNSPLHF. The CDR3 nucleotides are TGTGCCTGGAGCCCAGGGGTCAATTCACCCCTCCACTTT.

This clone has only one observation. The rearrangement joins TRBV6-6 to TRBJ1-2, with 7 bases lining up with TRBD1. This CDR3 is built from 14 residues. The V and J ends lost 4 bases and 1 base, in that order; junction bases with no gene match: 3. The germline gives CDR1 MNHNY, CDR2 SVGAGI (reference sequence). The CDR3 sequence: CASSWDRSNYGYTF. The CDR3 coding sequence is TGTGCCAGCAGTTGGGACAGAAGTAACTATGGCTACACCTTC.

Only one count was recorded for this clone. V usage is TRBV19 and J usage is TRBJ2-7, with TRBD2 identical over 7 bases. Per the germline V gene, CDR1 is LNHDA and CDR2 is SQIVND (reference sequence). Germline trimming cut 6 bases from V and 0 bases from J; bases unmatched to any gene: 5. CDR3 size: 14 residues. CDR3 DNA: TGTGCCAGTAGCTGGACTAGGGACTCCTACGAGCAGTACTTC. Amino acids: CASSWTRDSYEQYF.

The chain has TRBV19 and TRBJ1-5; weak D call: TRBD1 (5 bases). Trimming removed 6 bases from V and 2 bases from J, with 14 bases in between. Germline V gene sequence: CDR1 LNHDA, CDR2 SQIVND (reference sequence). This CDR3 comprises 15 residues. CDR3 protein: CASSLAGLGNQPQHF. The CDR3 DNA follows: TGTGCCAGTAGCCTGGCAGGGTTAGGCAATCAGCCCCAGCATTTT.

The chain couples TRBV7-3 to TRBJ1-1; D is undetermined. CDR1 and CDR2 from the germline V gene are SGHTA and FQGTGA. The CDR3 consists of 15 residues. The germline V and J ends were trimmed by 5 bases and 5 bases, with 18 bases remaining between them. CDR3: CASSLLDGGRTEAFF. DNA for the CDR3: TGTGCCAGCAGCCTATTGGACGGTGGGAGAACTGAAGCTTTCTTT.

This clone was observed a few times. The chain uses TRBV28 and TRBJ1-1; tentatively, D is TRBD1 (5 bases). This CDR3 has 15 amino acids. The V and J ends lost 5 bases and 4 bases respectively, with 17 bases between them. Germline V gene lookup returns CDR1 MDHEN and CDR2 SYDVKM. The CDR3 sequence: CASSGPRGGVTEAFF. The CDR3 DNA is TGTGCCAGCAGTGGACCACGGGGGGGGGTCACTGAAGCTTTCTTT.

The chain employs TRBV5-1 and TRBJ2-7; 7 nucleotides line up with TRBD1. In germline, CDR1 is SGHRS, CDR2 YFSETQ. This CDR3 has 16 amino acids. V gave up 4 bases and J gave up 2 bases; unmatched junction bases: 12. CDR3 in amino acids: CASSAPPGGTTYEQYF. For the CDR3, the DNA is TGCGCCAGCAGCGCGCCCCCAGGGGGTACCACCTACGAGCAGTACTTC.

This chain links TRBV28 with TRBJ1-3; 8 bases are shared with TRBD1. Germline CDR1 reads MDHEN; CDR2 reads SYDVKM. The J segment lost 2 bases and the V segment lost 4 bases, leaving 4 bases of the junction unmatched. The CDR3 spans 15 residues. The CDR3 DNA reads as TGTGCCAGCAGTTCTCAGGGGGCGACTGGAAACACCATATATTTT. It is translated as CASSSQGATGNTIYF.

The V and J genes are TRBV7-2 and TRBJ2-7; tentative D call: TRBD2 (6 bases). From germline, CDR1 is SGHTA and CDR2 FQGNSA. The CDR3 is 14 amino acids. Trimming left V 1 base short and J 3 bases short, with 10 bases between. The CDR3 region has the DNA TGTGCCAGCAGCTTAGGTGGGGGAGGCTACGAGCAGTACTTC. Residues: CASSLGGGGYEQYF.